Sequencing of this T cell receptor beta chain was carried out in a study of T cell repertoires in cytomegalovirus infection. Turning to the study itself: Researchers turned to recently identified HLA-C-restricted CMV epitopes as well as well-studied HLA-B-restricted ones. The public TCR beta signatures pointed to both CMV infection and matching HLA type.

General observations from the study: Adding up the frequency of public TCR beta families identified people who carried CMV plus the relevant HLA. Dominating the ex vivo response were TCR beta clonotypes that were CMV-specific and HLA-C-restricted.

This clonotype has only a few counts. The target antigen is unknown. TCRdb fed the reads into MiXCR, producing one record per CDR3 protein. The sample lists fewer than 1,000,000 distinct CDR3 sequences; 31% were seen once. This CDR3 is 15 amino acids long. V lost 6 bases and J lost 3, with 17 bases in between. CDR1 and CDR2 (germline): MNHEY, SVGAGI. The sequence came from a human donor in good health (CMV status not recorded). Some clones in this sample may be carry-over from other donors' samples. Sequences were derived from cultured CD8+ T cells from PBMCs, sampled from culture after CMV antigen stimulation. This rearrangement joins TRBV6-5 to TRBJ1-1; unclear D gene. The CDR3 is CASRSSWQIYTEAFF. The CDR3 coding sequence is TGTGCCAGCAGGAGCTCCTGGCAAATTTACACTGAAGCTTTCTTT.